Below are 28 T cell receptor beta chains sequenced from a single sample in a study of cytomegalovirus exposure and HLA in healthy donors. Profiled with immunoSEQ multiplex PCR; TCRdb holds only in-frame clones, not every one. The table records 150,000 to 200,000 clones, approximately 86% of them present only once. Sequenced sample: PBMCs. The receptors were sampled from a woman between 18 and 30 years old in good health and CMV-seronegative.

This chain links TRBV7-3 with TRBJ2-3; TRBD2 matches at 7 bases. J lost 3 bases, V lost 3 bases, and 0 bases had no gene match. The germline V gene encodes CDR1 SGHTA and CDR2 FQGTGA. This CDR3 has 13 amino acids. The CDR3 reads CASSLGGTDTQYF. The DNA for the CDR3 is TGTGCCAGCAGCTTGGGGGGGACAGATACGCAGTATTTT.

The V gene is TRBV20-1, the J gene TRBJ2-1; perhaps TRBD2 as D (6 bases). V was shortened by 3 bases and J by 9 bases, with 9 bases between the two germline ends. CDR1 and CDR2 from the germline V gene are DFQATT and SNEGSKA (reference sequence). This CDR3 spans 11 amino acids. CDR3 sequence: CSASPAGEQFF. The CDR3 DNA sequence: TGCAGTGCTAGTCCAGCGGGTGAGCAGTTCTTC.

This chain connects TRBV12-5 to TRBJ2-1; 11 bases are shared with TRBD2. This CDR3 is 15 amino acids long. V was clipped by 5 bases and J by 5 bases; unmatched bases: 5. Germline V gene sequence: CDR1 LGHNT, CDR2 FRNRAP. CDR3 in amino acids: CASGIPGLADNEQFF. The CDR3 region has the DNA TGTGCTAGTGGTATTCCGGGACTAGCGGACAATGAGCAGTTCTTC. Filled out from reference TRBV12-5 and TRBJ2-1, the complete variable domain reads DARVTQTPRHKVTEMGQEVTMRCQPILGHNTVFWYRQTMMQGLELLAYFRNRAPLDDSGMPKDRFSAEMPDATLATLKIQPSEPRDSAVYFCASGIPGLADNEQFFGPGTRLTVL.

The chain uses TRBV9 and TRBJ1-2; possible D gene TRBD1, 5 bases. The CDR3 has 14 amino acids. V dropped 0 bases and J dropped 2 bases, with 8 bases sitting between them. Germline-derived CDR1 and CDR2 are SGDLS and YYNGEE. The DNA of the CDR3 is TGTGCCAGCAGCGTAGACGACAGCAACTATGGCTACACCTTC. Translated: CASSVDDSNYGYTF.

This chain connects TRBV4-3 to TRBJ1-1, with 9 positions matching TRBD1. Germline assignment: CDR1 LGHNA and CDR2 YSLEER. The V gene end was trimmed by 3 bases and the J gene end by 1 base; junction bases not matched to a gene: 3. The CDR3 spans 15 residues. The CDR3 DNA follows: TGCGCCAGCAGCCAGGGACAGGGAGGGAACACTGAAGCTTTCTTT. Residues: CASSQGQGGNTEAFF.

The chain uses TRBV5-6 and TRBJ2-5, with TRBD1 matching over 7 bases. The CDR3 is 14 residues long. CDR1 and CDR2 from the germline V gene are SGHDT and YYEEEE. The junction had 7 bases not matched to a gene; V was cut back by 3 bases and J by 5 bases. The CDR3 sequence is CASSSQGVRETQYF. The CDR3 nucleotides are TGTGCCAGCAGCTCCCAGGGGGTTAGGGAGACCCAGTACTTC. Full variable domain (outside the CDR3, taken from reference TRBV5-6 and TRBJ2-5): DAGVTQSPTHLIKTRGQQVTLRCSPKSGHDTVSWYQQALGQGPQFIFQYYEEEERQRGNFPDRFSGHQFPNYSSELNVNALLLGDSALYLCASSSQGVRETQYFGPGTRLLVL.

J is TRBJ2-2 and V is TRBV27; TRBD2 agrees at 8 bases. The CDR3 consists of 14 residues. Trimming removed 4 bases from V and 7 bases from J; junction bases left unmatched: 5. Germline CDR1 is MNHEY and CDR2 is SMNVEV (reference sequence). CDR3 sequence: CASSSGLVFGELFF. Written as DNA, the CDR3 is TGTGCCAGCAGTTCGGGACTAGTTTTCGGGGAGCTGTTTTTT.

This chain joins TRBV5-4 and TRBJ1-1; 9 positions agree with TRBD1. The junction had 8 bases not matched to a gene; V was cut back by 0 bases and J by 5 bases. CDR3 length: 16 residues. Germline V gene lookup returns CDR1 SGHNT and CDR2 YYREEE (reference sequence). The CDR3 reads CASSLGTGVGRTEAFF. Here the CDR3 DNA reads TGTGCCAGCAGCTTGGGGACAGGGGTCGGTCGAACTGAAGCTTTCTTT.

The chain links TRBV5-1 to TRBJ1-3; D possibly corresponds to TRBD1 (6 bases). The germline CDR1 and CDR2 sequences are SGHRS and YFSETQ. V lost 0 bases to trimming and J lost 0 bases, with 16 bases between them. This CDR3 has 18 residues. This chain's CDR3 is CASSLAGPPGVSGNTIYF. CDR3 DNA sequence: TGCGCCAGCAGCTTGGCTGGCCCTCCAGGGGTCTCTGGAAACACCATATATTTT.

This chain links TRBV7-2 with TRBJ1-4; D is unresolved. CDR1 is SGHTA, CDR2 FQGNSA, per germline. This CDR3 is built from 14 residues. Between the trimmed V and J ends, which lost 1 base and 8 bases, there was a span of 11 bases. The CDR3 spells CASSLGGGREKLFF. The CDR3 coding sequence is TGTGCCAGCAGCTTAGGTGGTGGGAGGGAAAAACTGTTTTTT.

The rearrangement uses TRBV9 and TRBJ2-4; D is possibly TRBD1 (5 bases). Germline CDR1 SGDLS, CDR2 YYNGEE. Trimming took 4 bases from V and 5 from J, leaving 25 bases between them. This CDR3 comprises 18 residues. DNA of the CDR3: TGTGCCAGCAGCCTCAGGGATGGGTTGTCTGTTGGTGAAAACATTCAGTACTTC. Its protein is CASSLRDGLSVGENIQYF.

The chain recombines TRBV30 with TRBJ1-6; the D gene is possibly TRBD1 (6 bases). This CDR3 has 15 residues. CDR1 and CDR2 from the germline V gene are GTSNPN and SVGIG (reference sequence). Deletions cut 7 bases from V and 0 bases from J, with 13 bases between. CDR3 sequence: CAFTGKSSYNSPLHF. The CDR3 DNA sequence: TGTGCCTTCACAGGGAAGAGCTCCTATAATTCACCCCTCCACTTT.

The chain links TRBV10-1 to TRBJ2-5; D perhaps matches TRBD1 (7 bases). The CDR3 totals 13 residues. Germline CDR1 WNHNN, CDR2 SYGVQD (reference sequence). Trimming took off 8 bases at V and 3 bases at J, with 13 bases between the two ends. As DNA, the CDR3 is TGCGCCAGCCAGACAGGGACTGAAGAGACCCAGTACTTC. It yields the protein CASQTGTEETQYF.

V is TRBV25-1 and J is TRBJ2-3, with D possibly TRBD2 on 5 matching bases. The V end was cut by 4 bases, the J end by 5 bases, with 10 bases between. CDR3 length: 13 residues. Looked up from germline, CDR1 is MGHDK and CDR2 is SYGVNS. This CDR3 reads CASSAEDGDTQYF. The CDR3 bases are TGTGCCAGCAGTGCGGAGGACGGAGATACGCAGTATTTT.

V usage is TRBV10-3 and J usage is TRBJ1-1; TRBD1 agrees at 7 bases. Germline lookup yields CDR1 ENHRY and CDR2 SYGVKD. CDR3 length: 13 residues. The ends lost 6 bases at V and 3 bases at J; junction bases unmatched: 4. The CDR3 bases are TGTGCCATCAGCCACACAGGGGACACTGAAGCTTTCTTT. Protein product: CAISHTGDTEAFF.

CDR3 DNA: TGTGCCGAACAGGGTCCTAACTACGAGCAGTACTTC. It yields the protein CAEQGPNYEQYF. This chain connects TRBV6-1 to TRBJ2-7, with D possibly TRBD1 on 6 matching bases. Germline V lookup: CDR1 MNHNS, CDR2 SASEGT. V dropped 11 bases and J dropped 3 bases, with 14 bases sitting between them. This CDR3 spans 12 amino acids.

The chain couples TRBV14 to TRBJ2-3; 8 bases align to TRBD2. V gave up 7 bases and J gave up 1 base; unmatched junction bases: 10. In germline, CDR1 is SGHDN, CDR2 FVKESK. CDR3 size: 16 residues. CDR3 loop: CASTRLASDRTDTQYF. The CDR3 DNA reads TGTGCCAGCACCCGACTAGCGTCAGACCGCACAGATACGCAGTATTTT.

This rearrangement joins TRBV29-1 to TRBJ2-2; D remains ambiguous. There are 15 residues in the CDR3. In germline, CDR1 is SQVTM, CDR2 ANQGSEA. Trimming cost V 7 bases and J 0 bases, with 15 bases left between them. CDR3 bases: TGCAGCGCTCGGCTGGGCAGTCCGAACACCGGGGAGCTGTTTTTT. The encoded protein is CSARLGSPNTGELFF.

This sequence joins TRBV7-2 and TRBJ1-1; a possible D gene is TRBD1 (6 bases). The germline CDR1 and CDR2 sequences are SGHTA and FQGNSA. V lost 5 bases and J 1 base, leaving 14 bases between the germline ends. The CDR3 runs 15 residues. This chain's CDR3 is CASSPRTVGNTEAFF. CDR3 nucleotides: TGTGCCAGCAGCCCCCGGACAGTTGGGAACACTGAAGCTTTCTTT.

The V gene is TRBV7-9, the J gene TRBJ2-7; 7 bases line up with TRBD1. Germline V gives CDR1 SEHNR, CDR2 FQNEAQ (reference sequence). The trim removed 5 bases at V and 0 bases at J, leaving 10 bases unmatched. The CDR3 sequence is 16 residues long. The CDR3 reads CASSPLRDRISYEQYF. The CDR3 DNA reads TGTGCCAGCAGCCCACTACGGGACAGAATCTCCTACGAGCAGTACTTC.

This clone has a single count. The rearrangement links TRBV18 to TRBJ2-3; D possibly corresponds to TRBD2 (6 bases). The CDR3 extends over 15 amino acids. CDR1 and CDR2 from the germline V gene are KGHSH and LQKENI. Trimming took 3 bases from V and 4 from J, leaving 14 bases between them. CDR3 region: CASSPATGTPDTQYF. The CDR3, as DNA: TGTGCCAGCTCACCCGCAACCGGGACTCCAGATACGCAGTATTTT.

The chain couples TRBV4-3 to TRBJ2-2; 10 bases fit TRBD1. Trimming at V came to 4 bases and at J to 6 bases, leaving 8 bases not matched to a gene. In germline, CDR1 is LGHNA, CDR2 YSLEER. The CDR3 covers 16 residues. The CDR3 bases are TGCGCCAGCAGCCCCCGGGACAGGGGATTCCCCGGGGAGCTGTTTTTT. Its translation is CASSPRDRGFPGELFF.

This chain uses TRBV18 with TRBJ1-2; maybe TRBD1 (6 bases). CDR3 length equals 19 residues. Germline V gene lookup returns CDR1 KGHSH and CDR2 LQKENI. V was trimmed by 2 bases and J by 2 bases, leaving 24 bases between them. This CDR3 is CASSPVRDMYLTKNYGYTF. In DNA, the CDR3 is TGTGCCAGCTCACCAGTCCGGGACATGTATCTTACTAAAAACTATGGCTACACCTTC.

The chain links TRBV25-1 to TRBJ1-4; D gene uncertain. Germline loops: CDR1 MGHDK, CDR2 SYGVNS. CDR3 size: 14 residues. Trimming pared 3 bases from V and 12 bases from J, leaving 17 bases between. The CDR3, as DNA: TGTGCCAGCAGTGATGGAGGAGGCCCTAAGGAACTGTTTTTT. As protein: CASSDGGGPKELFF. Using reference TRBV25-1 and TRBJ1-4 for the parts outside the CDR3, the full variable domain is EADIYQTPRYLVIGTGKKITLECSQTMGHDKMYWYQQDPGMELHLIHYSYGVNSTEKGDLSSESTVSRIRTEHFPLTLESARPSHTSQYLCASSDGGGPKELFFGSGTQLSVL.

This clone was found a few times. V is TRBV19 and J is TRBJ1-2, with 7 bases aligning to TRBD1. Germline V CDR1 and CDR2: LNHDA, SQIVND (reference sequence). The CDR3 extends over 14 amino acids. The V gene end was trimmed by 4 bases and the J gene end by 5 bases; junction bases not matched to a gene: 7. CDR3: CASSTDRDGYGYTF. The CDR3 DNA follows: TGTGCCAGTAGTACTGACAGGGATGGGTATGGCTACACCTTC.

The chain recombines TRBV11-2 with TRBJ2-3, with 9 bases fitting TRBD2. The V and J ends lost 3 bases and 5 bases, in that order; junction bases with no gene match: 9. This CDR3 is built from 16 residues. Germline V gene data show CDR1 as SGHAT and CDR2 as FQNNGV. This chain's CDR3 is CASSFVGGLARDTQYF. CDR3 DNA sequence: TGTGCCAGCAGCTTCGTTGGTGGACTAGCGAGAGATACGCAGTATTTT.

The chain recombines TRBV6-5 with TRBJ1-5; D uncertain. Germline V gene data show CDR1 as MNHEY and CDR2 as SVGAGI. The V and J ends lost 5 bases and 4 bases respectively, with 9 bases between them. The CDR3 runs to 13 residues. The CDR3 coding sequence is TGTGCCAGCAGTCCCCAGGATAATCAGCCCCAGCATTTT. Its translation is CASSPQDNQPQHF.

The chain employs TRBV10-3 and TRBJ1-5; 11 bases match TRBD1. The J segment lost 7 bases and the V segment lost 5 bases, leaving 19 bases of the junction unmatched. CDR1 ENHRY and CDR2 SYGVKD come from the germline V gene. The CDR3 covers 19 residues. Written as DNA, the CDR3 is TGTGCCATCAGTCGGAACGTCTTAGGACAGGGGGCGCAGGGGCAGCCCCAGCATTTT. It encodes CAISRNVLGQGAQGQPQHF.